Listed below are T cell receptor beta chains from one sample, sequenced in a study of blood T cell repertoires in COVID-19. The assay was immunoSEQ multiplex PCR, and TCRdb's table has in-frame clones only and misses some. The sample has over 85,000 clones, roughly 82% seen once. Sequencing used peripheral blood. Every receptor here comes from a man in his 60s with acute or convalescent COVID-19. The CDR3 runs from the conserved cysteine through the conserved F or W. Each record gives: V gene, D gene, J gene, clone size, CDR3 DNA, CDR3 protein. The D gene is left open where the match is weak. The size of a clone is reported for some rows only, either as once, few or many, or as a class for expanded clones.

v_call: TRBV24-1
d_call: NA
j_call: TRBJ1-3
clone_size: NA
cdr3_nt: TGTGCCACCAGTCCGACAGCCGAAAGAACAAGCTCTGGAAACACCATATATTTT
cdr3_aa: CATSPTAERTSSGNTIYF

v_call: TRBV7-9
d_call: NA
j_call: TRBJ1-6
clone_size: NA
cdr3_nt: TGTGCCACCTCCTCACAGGGACGGCCCCTCCACTTT
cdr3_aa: CATSSQGRPLHF

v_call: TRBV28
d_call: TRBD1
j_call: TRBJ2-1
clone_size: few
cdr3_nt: TGTGCCAGCAGTCCAACCGGGACAGGGGTCCACAATGAGCAGTTCTTC
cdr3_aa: CASSPTGTGVHNEQFF

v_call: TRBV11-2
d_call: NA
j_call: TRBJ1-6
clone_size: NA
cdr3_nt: TGTGCCAGCAGCCGCGACAGGTCGAGTTTTAATTCACCCCTCCACTTT
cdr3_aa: CASSRDRSSFNSPLHF

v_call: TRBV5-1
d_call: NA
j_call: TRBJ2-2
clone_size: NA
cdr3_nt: TGCGCCAGCAGCCCAAACACGGGCGGGGAGCTGTTTTTT
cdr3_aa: CASSPNTGGELFF

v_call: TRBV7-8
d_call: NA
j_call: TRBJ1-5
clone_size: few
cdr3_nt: TGTGCCAGCAGCTTAGCCAGTCTGAGCGGGACCCTTTATAGCAATCAGCCCCAGCATTTT
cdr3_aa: CASSLASLSGTLYSNQPQHF

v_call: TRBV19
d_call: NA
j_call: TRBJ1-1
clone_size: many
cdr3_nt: TGTGCCAGTAGTATACGTCAGGGCAGACCTGAAGCTTTCTTT
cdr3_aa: CASSIRQGRPEAFF

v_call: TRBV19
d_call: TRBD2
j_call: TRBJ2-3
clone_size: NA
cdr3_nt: TGTGCCAGTAGTAAAAAAGGGGGACTAGCGGGAGGTGTGGGAAGCACAGATACGCAGTATTTT
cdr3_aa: CASSKKGGLAGGVGSTDTQYF

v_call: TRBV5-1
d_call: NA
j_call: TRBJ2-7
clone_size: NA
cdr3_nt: TGCGCCAGCAGCTTGGGAGACACGCGCTCCTACGAGCAGTACTTC
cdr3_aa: CASSLGDTRSYEQYF

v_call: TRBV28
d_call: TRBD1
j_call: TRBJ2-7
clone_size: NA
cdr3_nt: TGTGCCAGCAGCCCCATGAGTAGGACAGGCTCCTACGAGCAGTACTTC
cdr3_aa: CASSPMSRTGSYEQYF

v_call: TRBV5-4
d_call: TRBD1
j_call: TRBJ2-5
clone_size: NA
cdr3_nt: TGTGCCAGCAGCTTGGGGGCCGGGACAGGGGAGCGAGAGACCCAGTACTTC
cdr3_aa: CASSLGAGTGERETQYF

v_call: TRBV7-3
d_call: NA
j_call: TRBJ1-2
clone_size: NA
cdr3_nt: TGTGCCAGCAGCTTACAGGGTGACTATGGCTACACCTTC
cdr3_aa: CASSLQGDYGYTF

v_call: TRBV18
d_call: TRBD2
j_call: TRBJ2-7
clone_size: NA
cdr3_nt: TGTGCCAGCTCACGCACACCGGGGGGACACGAGCAGTACTTC
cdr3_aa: CASSRTPGGHEQYF

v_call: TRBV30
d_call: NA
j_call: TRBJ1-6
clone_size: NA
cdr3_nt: TGTGCCTGGGGGCGGTCGGGTTCACCCCTCCACTTT
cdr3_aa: CAWGRSGSPLHF

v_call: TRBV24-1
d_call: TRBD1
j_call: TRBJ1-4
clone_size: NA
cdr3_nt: TGTGCCACCAGTGATTTGGGAGGGGGCTCGTCTAATGAAAAACTGTTTTTT
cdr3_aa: CATSDLGGGSSNEKLFF

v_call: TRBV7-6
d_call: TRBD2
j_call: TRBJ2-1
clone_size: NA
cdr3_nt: TGTGCCAGCAGCTTAGGGTCCGGGGGGGCCGGTGAGCAGTTCTTC
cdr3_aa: CASSLGSGGAGEQFF

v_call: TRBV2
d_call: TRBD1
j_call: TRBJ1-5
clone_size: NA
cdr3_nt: TGTGCCAGCAGTGAACAGGACAGGGTAGGTCAGCCCCAGCATTTT
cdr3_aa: CASSEQDRVGQPQHF

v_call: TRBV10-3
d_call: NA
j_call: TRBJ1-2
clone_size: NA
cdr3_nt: TGTGCCATCAGTCCCCGGGGGGACTATGGCTACACCTTC
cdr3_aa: CAISPRGDYGYTF

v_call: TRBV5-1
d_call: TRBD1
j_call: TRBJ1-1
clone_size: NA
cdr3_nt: TGCGCCAGCAGCTTCGGGACAGGGGGCGTCATGAACACTGAAGCTTTCTTT
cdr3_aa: CASSFGTGGVMNTEAFF

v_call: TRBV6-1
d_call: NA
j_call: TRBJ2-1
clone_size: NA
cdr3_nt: TGTGCCTCCTCGGATAAACGGGGCTCCTACAATGAGCAGTTCTTC
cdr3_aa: CASSDKRGSYNEQFF

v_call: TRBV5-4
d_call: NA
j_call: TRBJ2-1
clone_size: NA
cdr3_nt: TGTGCCAGCAGCCCAGGGACACTCTCCTACAATGAGCAGTTCTTC
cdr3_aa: CASSPGTLSYNEQFF

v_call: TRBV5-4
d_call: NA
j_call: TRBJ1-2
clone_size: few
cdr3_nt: TGTGCCAGCAGCTTGGGAGGTTTAGGACAGAACTATGGCTACACCTTC
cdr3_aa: CASSLGGLGQNYGYTF

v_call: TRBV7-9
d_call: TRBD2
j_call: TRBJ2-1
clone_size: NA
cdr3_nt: TGTGCCAGCAGCTTAGCCTACCAGCTAGCGGGGATCGATGAGCAGTTCTTC
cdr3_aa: CASSLAYQLAGIDEQFF

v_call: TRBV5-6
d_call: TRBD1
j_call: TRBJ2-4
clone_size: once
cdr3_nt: TGTGCCAGCAGGGGATGGACAGGGAAAAACATTCAGTACTTC
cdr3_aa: CASRGWTGKNIQYF

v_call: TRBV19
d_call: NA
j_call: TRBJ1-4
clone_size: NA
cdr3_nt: TGTGCCAGTAGTATGACCAGAGGACAGCCTAATGAAAAACTGTTTTTT
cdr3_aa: CASSMTRGQPNEKLFF

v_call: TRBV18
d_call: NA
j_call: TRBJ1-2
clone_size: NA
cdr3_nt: TGTGCCAGCTCACCGTCGATGGAACCGACAGCCGGCGACACCTTC
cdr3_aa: CASSPSMEPTAGDTF

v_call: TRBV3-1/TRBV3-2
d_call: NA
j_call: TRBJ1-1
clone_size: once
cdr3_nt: TGTGCCAGCAGCCGATGGGGGGACACTGAAGCTTTCTTT
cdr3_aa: CASSRWGDTEAFF

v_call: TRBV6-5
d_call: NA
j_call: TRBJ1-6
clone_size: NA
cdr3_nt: TGTGCCACCCGGACAGATTATAATTCACCCCTCCACTTT
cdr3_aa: CATRTDYNSPLHF

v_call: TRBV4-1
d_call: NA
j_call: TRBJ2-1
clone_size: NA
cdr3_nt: TGCGCCAGCAGCCTTCGGGGGACTGGGTTCAATGAGCAGTTCTTC
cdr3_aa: CASSLRGTGFNEQFF

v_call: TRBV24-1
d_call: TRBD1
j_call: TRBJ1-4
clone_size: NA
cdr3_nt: TGTGCCACCAGTGATTGGACAGGGGGTGAAAGTGAAAAACTGTTTTTT
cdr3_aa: CATSDWTGGESEKLFF

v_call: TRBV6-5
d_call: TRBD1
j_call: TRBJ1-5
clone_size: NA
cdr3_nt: TGTGCCAGCAGTTACTCCGGGACAGGCAATCAGCCCCAGCATTTT
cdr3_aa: CASSYSGTGNQPQHF

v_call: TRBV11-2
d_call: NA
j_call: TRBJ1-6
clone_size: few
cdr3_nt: TGTGCCAGCAGCTTAATCAGCACAGGGAATTCACCCCTCCACTTT
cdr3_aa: CASSLISTGNSPLHF

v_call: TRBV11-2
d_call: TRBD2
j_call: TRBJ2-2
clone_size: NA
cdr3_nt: TGTGCCAGCAGCTTAAGTCTAGCGGCGAACACCGGGGAGCTGTTTTTT
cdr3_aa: CASSLSLAANTGELFF

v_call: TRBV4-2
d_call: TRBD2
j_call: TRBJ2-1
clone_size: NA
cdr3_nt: TGTGCCAGCAGCCAAGAGGTAGGGACTAGCGGTTACAATGAGCAGTTCTTC
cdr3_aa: CASSQEVGTSGYNEQFF

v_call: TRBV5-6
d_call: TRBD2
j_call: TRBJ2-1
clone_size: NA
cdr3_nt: TGTGCCAGCAGCCCCCTAGGGCTAGCGGGGGACAATGAGCAGTTCTTC
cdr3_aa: CASSPLGLAGDNEQFF

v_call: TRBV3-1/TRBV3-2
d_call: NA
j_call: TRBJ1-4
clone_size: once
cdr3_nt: TGTGCCAGCAGCCGGAGGGTCTATGCAACTAATGAAAAACTGTTTTTT
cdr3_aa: CASSRRVYATNEKLFF

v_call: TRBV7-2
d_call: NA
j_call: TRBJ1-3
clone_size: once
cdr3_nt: TGTGCCAGCAGCCAGGGGCCTTCTGGAAACACCATATATTTT
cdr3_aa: CASSQGPSGNTIYF

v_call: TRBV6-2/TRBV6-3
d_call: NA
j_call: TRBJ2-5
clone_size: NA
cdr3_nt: TGTGCCAGCAGTTATTCCCTAGGGGAAGGAGAGACCCAGTACTTC
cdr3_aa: CASSYSLGEGETQYF

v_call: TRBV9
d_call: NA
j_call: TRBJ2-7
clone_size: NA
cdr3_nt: TGTGCCAGCAGCGTAGGCAGGGGCGACGAGCAGTACTTC
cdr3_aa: CASSVGRGDEQYF

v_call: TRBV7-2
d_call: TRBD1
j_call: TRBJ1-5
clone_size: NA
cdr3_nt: TGTGCCAGCAGCCCGGGGGGGACAGGGGGCCTGGCCCAGCATTTT
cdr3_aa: CASSPGGTGGLAQHF